These T cell receptor beta chains were read from a single sample in a study of control samples from healthy donors and cancer patients. Sequenced by immunoSEQ multiplex PCR; TCRdb stores in-frame clones only, minus some. The sample carries roughly 95,000 clones, around 88% recorded once. Specimen: blood. These receptor sequences come from a young man in good health. The conserved cysteine and the conserved F or W are not part of the CDR3 here. Fields, in order: D gene, V gene, clone size, J gene, CDR3 protein. A D gene is named only where the DNA matches it firmly. The listing skips clone size in some rows; elsewhere it reads once, few, many or a size class.

NA,TRBV19,NA,TRBJ1-1,ASTHGSFKNTEAF
NA,TRBV6-5,NA,TRBJ2-7,ASSFGQPSYEQY
NA,TRBV27,NA,TRBJ2-6,ASSRDSTSGANVLT
NA,TRBV29-1,NA,TRBJ1-1,SVRTVNTEAF
NA,TRBV7-3,NA,TRBJ2-7,ASSPRPAEEQY
NA,TRBV7-6,NA,TRBJ1-6,ASSLEVTGVNSPLH
TRBD2,TRBV7-9,NA,TRBJ2-5,ASSDRLAGETQY
NA,TRBV13,NA,TRBJ1-1,ASSPGTDGIGTEAF
TRBD1,TRBV15,NA,TRBJ1-1,ATSSPGTGDTEAF
NA,TRBV11-2,NA,TRBJ2-1,ASSPSVYNEQF
NA,TRBV5-6,once,TRBJ1-6,ASSPRRVNSPLH
NA,TRBV28,NA,TRBJ2-3,ASSLGLAGIDTQY
NA,TRBV18,once,TRBJ1-3,ASSPPSSSGNTIY
NA,TRBV5-1,NA,TRBJ2-1,ASSLGQVNEQF
TRBD1,TRBV5-6,NA,TRBJ1-1,ASSLAGQVNTEAF
NA,TRBV24-1,NA,TRBJ2-3,ATSDLQTFGWSTDTQY
NA,TRBV28,once,TRBJ1-5,ASSLYGLNQPQH
TRBD1,TRBV24-1,NA,TRBJ2-7,ATSEDRDRPDEQY
NA,TRBV9,NA,TRBJ2-4,ASSEKTSRNIQY
TRBD1,TRBV5-4,NA,TRBJ1-4,ASSGGQINEKLF
TRBD1,TRBV4-1,NA,TRBJ1-1,ASSQVQGAAF
NA,TRBV27,once,TRBJ2-3,ATIRTDTQY
TRBD2,TRBV4-2,NA,TRBJ2-5,ASSQVLAGGLNGTQY
TRBD2,TRBV24-1,NA,TRBJ2-1,ATSDPGSSGSYNEQF
TRBD1,TRBV27,NA,TRBJ1-2,ASSLQGNYGYT
TRBD1,TRBV2,few,TRBJ1-1,ASSEGVGGTGGNTEAF
TRBD2,TRBV2,NA,TRBJ2-1,ASSEWGGSTYNEQF
TRBD2,TRBV29-1,NA,TRBJ2-7,SVVGEREVYEQY
NA,TRBV7-2,NA,TRBJ2-5,ASSSKLGNGETQY
TRBD2,TRBV3-1/TRBV3-2,NA,TRBJ2-7,ASSQEGLAKREQY
NA,TRBV28,NA,TRBJ1-4,ASSQITGSNEKLF
NA,TRBV14,NA,TRBJ2-5,ASSQTGRGGETQY
TRBD1,TRBV25-1,NA,TRBJ1-2,ASSETPRGSGYT
NA,TRBV2,NA,TRBJ1-1,ASSESTGVEAF
NA,TRBV23-1,few,TRBJ2-7,ASRESGTSYEQY
NA,TRBV3-1/TRBV3-2,few,TRBJ1-2,ASSQIGANYGYT
NA,TRBV21-1,NA,TRBJ1-1,ASSKCGEAF
TRBD1,TRBV2,NA,TRBJ1-1,ASREGQGLGTEAF
NA,TRBV12-5,once,TRBJ1-2,ASGPDPDLTNGYT
NA,TRBV9,NA,TRBJ2-3,ASSVAPHSTDTQY
TRBD1,TRBV24-1,NA,TRBJ2-7,ATSDRDRGQAPEQY
TRBD1,TRBV7-3,once,TRBJ2-7,ASSPAGGTYEQY
TRBD1,TRBV5-1,NA,TRBJ1-4,ASSETGVLNEKLF
NA,TRBV19,NA,TRBJ2-1,ASSLGMASSYNEQF
TRBD2,TRBV10-3,few,TRBJ2-3,AIRVTGGRISDTQY
NA,TRBV7-9,NA,TRBJ2-3,ASSLTQTTDTQY
NA,TRBV2,NA,TRBJ1-4,ASRRIMPINEKLF
NA,TRBV5-1,NA,TRBJ1-3,ASSLGDLPGNTIY
TRBD1,TRBV7-2,NA,TRBJ2-7,ASSLGAGGLRSYEQY
NA,TRBV28,NA,TRBJ1-2,ASSMGGDGYT
NA,TRBV5-4,NA,TRBJ2-7,ASSIRQVAEQY
NA,TRBV6-5,NA,TRBJ2-3,ASSYSRNRFTDTQY
TRBD2,TRBV4-2,few,TRBJ2-7,ASSQDTASGDYEQY
NA,TRBV10-3,NA,TRBJ1-1,AISESVSKAF